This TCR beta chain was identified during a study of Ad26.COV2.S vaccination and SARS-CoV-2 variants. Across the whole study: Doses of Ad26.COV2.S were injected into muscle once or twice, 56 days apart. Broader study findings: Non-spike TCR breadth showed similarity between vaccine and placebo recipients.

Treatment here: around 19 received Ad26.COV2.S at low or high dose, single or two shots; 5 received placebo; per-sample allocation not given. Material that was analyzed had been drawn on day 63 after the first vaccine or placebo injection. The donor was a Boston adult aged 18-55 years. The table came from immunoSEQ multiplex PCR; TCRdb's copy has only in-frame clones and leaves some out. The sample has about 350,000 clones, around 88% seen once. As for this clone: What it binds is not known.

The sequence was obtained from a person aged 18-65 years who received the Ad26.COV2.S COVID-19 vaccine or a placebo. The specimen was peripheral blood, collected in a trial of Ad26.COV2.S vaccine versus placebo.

The CDR3 DNA sequence: TGTGCCAGCAGCCCACGACTGACGGGGGGCAATGAGCAGTTCTTC. Its protein is CASSPRLTGGNEQFF. The chain joins TRBV9 to TRBJ2-1; 7 bases are shared with TRBD2. The V gene end was trimmed by 4 bases and the J gene end by 6 bases; junction bases not matched to a gene: 10. The germline V gene has CDR1 SGDLS and CDR2 YYNGEE. The CDR3 is 15 amino acids.